This T cell receptor beta chain was identified during a study of metastatic and nonmetastatic thyroid tumors. At the level of the study: For malignant and benign thyroid patients, tumor or nodule tissue and blood were the sources whose repertoires were compared.

No patient had received any treatment before thyroid surgery. Through MiXCR, TCRdb re-clonotyped the PCR reads. This table holds some 34,000 clones, 17% found once. This clone occurred many times. V was pared by 7 bases and J by 7 bases, with 20 bases between. The CDR3 is 14 residues long. In germline, CDR1 is LGHDT, CDR2 YNNKEL (reference sequence). This chain uses TRBV3-1 with TRBJ2-7; D assignment may be TRBD1 or TRBD2 (5 bases each). The source of this sequence is a female donor with papillary thyroid cancer or a benign thyroid nodule (not recorded which). Some clones in this sample may be carry-over from other donors' samples. Sequencing used blood. CDR3 nucleotides: TGTGCCAGCACCTCCCGGGACCCGACGAGGGAGCAGTACTTC. As protein: CASTSRDPTREQYF.